This is a list of T cell receptor beta chains from one sample in a study of blood T cell repertoires in COVID-19. The assay was immunoSEQ multiplex PCR, and TCRdb's table has in-frame clones only and misses some. The sample lists nearly 95,000 clones; roughly 79% were seen once. Sequencing input: peripheral blood. The receptors were gathered from a human donor in a cohort sampled during active COVID-19. Each CDR3 is given with its conserved first and last residue. D genes are given only for firm matches. The size entry is marked missing in some rows and otherwise reads once, few, many or a size class.

J,size,D,V,DNA,CDR3
TRBJ1-1,once,.,TRBV18,TGTGCCAGCTCACCCTTAACGGAGGGGCCAGCTTTCTTT,CASSPLTEGPAFF
TRBJ2-1,.,TRBD2,TRBV10-1,TGCGCCAGCAGTGAAGCGGGAGGGCCCGGCAATGAGCAGTTCTTC,CASSEAGGPGNEQFF
TRBJ1-1,.,TRBD1,TRBV27,TGTGCCAGCCGGTACAGGGGGCTAGCTGAAGCTTTCTTT,CASRYRGLAEAFF
TRBJ1-2,.,TRBD1,TRBV28,TGTGCCAGCAGCCAACAGGACAGGGGGAGCTATGGCTACACCTTC,CASSQQDRGSYGYTF
TRBJ2-2,.,.,TRBV7-9,TGTGCCAGCAGGCTCCGGGAGCGGTTCGACACCGGGGAGCTGTTTTTT,CASRLRERFDTGELFF
TRBJ1-4,.,TRBD1,TRBV7-9,TGTGCCAGCAGCTCACCCCACAGGGGTGTCGAAAAACTGTTTTTT,CASSSPHRGVEKLFF
TRBJ2-7,few,TRBD1,TRBV12-3/TRBV12-4,TGTGCCAGCAGCCTGGACAGGCGGCCTCAGCAGTACTTC,CASSLDRRPQQYF
TRBJ1-2,few,.,TRBV19,TGTGCCAGTAGATCCGACAACCGTGTCACCTATGGCTACACCTTC,CASRSDNRVTYGYTF
TRBJ2-7,once,.,TRBV6-5,TGTGCCAGCAGGGAGTCTACCTACGAGCAGTACTTC,CASRESTYEQYF
TRBJ2-5,.,TRBD1,TRBV19,TGTGCCAGTAGTATCGCAGGGGGCGCAGAGACCCAGTACTTC,CASSIAGGAETQYF
TRBJ1-6,.,TRBD1,TRBV3-1/TRBV3-2,TGTGCCAGCAGCCAAAGGACAGGGAATTCACCCCTCCACTTT,CASSQRTGNSPLHF
TRBJ1-2,.,.,TRBV4-1,TGCGCCAGCAGCCGCGACAGGACACGGGACTATGGCTACACCTTC,CASSRDRTRDYGYTF
TRBJ2-7,few,.,TRBV5-6,TGTGCCAGCAGCTGGGGCCCTAGCTCCTACGAGCAGTACTTC,CASSWGPSSYEQYF
TRBJ2-1,.,TRBD2,TRBV27,TGTGCCAGCAGTTTACGCGGGACTAGCGGGAATGAGCAGTTCTTC,CASSLRGTSGNEQFF
TRBJ2-2,.,TRBD2,TRBV28,TGTGCCAGCAGTAACCCGGGACTAGCGGGGGGCCGGGCGGGCACCGGGGAGCTGTTTTTT,CASSNPGLAGGRAGTGELFF
TRBJ2-3,once,.,TRBV28,TGTGCCAGCAGTTATCCAGGCCCTTCCACAGATACGCAGTATTTT,CASSYPGPSTDTQYF
TRBJ2-5,.,TRBD2,TRBV29-1,TGCAGCGCTGGAGTTCTAGCGGGGGGAGAGACCCAGTACTTC,CSAGVLAGGETQYF
TRBJ1-6,once,TRBD1,TRBV14,TGTGCCAGCAGCCAAGAGACCGGGACAGTTAATTCACCCCTCCACTTT,CASSQETGTVNSPLHF
TRBJ1-6,.,.,TRBV28,TGTGCCAGCAGTTACCAGGGATCACCCCTCCACTTT,CASSYQGSPLHF
TRBJ1-2,once,.,TRBV5-4,TGTGCCAGCAGCTTGCAGAGAGGGTACAACTATGGCTACACCTTC,CASSLQRGYNYGYTF
TRBJ2-7,once,TRBD1,TRBV7-2,TGTGCCAGCAGCCCAGGGACAGGGCAATCCTACGAGCAGTACTTC,CASSPGTGQSYEQYF
TRBJ2-1,.,TRBD2,TRBV6-5,TGTGCCAGCAGTTACTCGGCTCTAGCGGGATACAATGAGCAGTTCTTC,CASSYSALAGYNEQFF
TRBJ2-2,.,.,TRBV21-1,TGTGCCAGCAGCAAAGGAGGACAGCGGACGAACACCGGGGAGCTGTTTTTT,CASSKGGQRTNTGELFF
TRBJ1-1,.,TRBD1,TRBV7-2,TGTGCCAGCAGCCGGACAGGGGGACGCCTCGCCACTGAAGCTTTCTTT,CASSRTGGRLATEAFF
TRBJ1-2,once,TRBD1,TRBV18,TGTGCCAGCTCACCTAACAGGGGCCCTCGAGAGGGCTACACCTTC,CASSPNRGPREGYTF
TRBJ1-1,few,.,TRBV15,TGTGCCACCAGCAGAGATCCCAGGGTGAGGACTGAAGCTTTCTTT,CATSRDPRVRTEAFF
TRBJ2-7,many,TRBD2,TRBV7-3,TGTGCCAGCAGCTTAAGTGGGTCGGGAGGGCCCTCGGGGTCCTACGAGCAGTACTTC,CASSLSGSGGPSGSYEQYF
TRBJ2-6,.,.,TRBV5-1,TGCGCCAGCAGCACCGGAGAAACCGGGGCCAACGTCCTGACTTTC,CASSTGETGANVLTF
TRBJ2-3,.,.,TRBV29-1,TGCAGCGTTCCGAGGGGCTACAGGGGCACAGATACGCAGTATTTT,CSVPRGYRGTDTQYF
TRBJ2-1,.,.,TRBV18,TGTGCCAGCTCAGGAGCCGGGGGCAATGAGCAGTTCTTC,CASSGAGGNEQFF
TRBJ2-1,.,TRBD2,TRBV12-5,TGTGCTAGTGGTTTGGTACTAAGGGGACTAGCGGGGTACAATGAGCAGTTCTTC,CASGLVLRGLAGYNEQFF
TRBJ2-5,.,.,TRBV11-2,TGTGCCAGCAGCTTAGTCGGCGGGTACCAAGAGACCCAGTACTTC,CASSLVGGYQETQYF
TRBJ1-3,few,.,TRBV11-2,TGTGCCAGCAGCCCGGACAGAACTGGAAACACCATATATTTT,CASSPDRTGNTIYF
TRBJ2-3,.,.,TRBV2,TGTGCCAGCCGTGCTGGGGGGGCGGTATCAGATACGCAGTATTTT,CASRAGGAVSDTQYF
TRBJ2-7,few,.,TRBV4-1,TGCGCCAGCAGCCAAGAAATGGGAGGCCTCTACGAGCAGTACTTC,CASSQEMGGLYEQYF
TRBJ2-7,.,.,TRBV21-1,TGTGCCAGCAGCAAAGAGAGGGGCGGGAGCGTAACCTACGAGCAGTACTTC,CASSKERGGSVTYEQYF
TRBJ2-4,.,TRBD1,TRBV28,TGTGCCAGCAGTTTATCGACAGGGGTTAACATTCAGTACTTC,CASSLSTGVNIQYF
TRBJ1-2,.,TRBD1,TRBV29-1,TGCAGCGTTGAAGGGGCAGGGGGTGGCTACACCTTC,CSVEGAGGGYTF
TRBJ2-1,.,TRBD2,TRBV5-4,TGTGCCAGCTCGAATGGGGTACTAGCGGGGGGTGAGCAGTTCTTC,CASSNGVLAGGEQFF
TRBJ1-5,.,.,TRBV6-6,TGTGCCAGCAGTAGTGGGCAGGGGACAAGCAATCAGCCCCAGCATTTT,CASSSGQGTSNQPQHF
TRBJ2-5,once,.,TRBV25-1,TGTGCCAGCAGTGAATATAGACCGGGTTCGTACCAAGAGACCCAGTACTTC,CASSEYRPGSYQETQYF
TRBJ2-5,.,TRBD2,TRBV10-3,TGTGCCATCAGTGACCCTACTAGCGGGAGACGACGAGAGACCCAGTACTTC,CAISDPTSGRRRETQYF
TRBJ2-7,.,TRBD2,TRBV5-1,TGCGCCAGCAGCTTGGCTAGCGGGGCCGCCTACGAGCAGTACTTC,CASSLASGAAYEQYF
TRBJ1-2,.,.,TRBV5-6,TGTGCCAGCAGTCAGGGTAACTATGGCTACACCTTC,CASSQGNYGYTF
TRBJ2-5,.,TRBD2,TRBV4-1,TGCGCCAGCAGTAGTCGGGTAGCGGGGCGCCAAGAGACCCAGTACTTC,CASSSRVAGRQETQYF
TRBJ1-1,.,TRBD1,TRBV6-5,TGTGCCAGCAGTTACTCGAGGGGACAGGGTGGTAGAGGCGCTTTCTTT,CASSYSRGQGGRGAFF
TRBJ1-2,once,TRBD1,TRBV24-1,TGTGCCACCAGTGACGGGAGGACAGGGGTTCGGTTTGATGGCTACACCTTC,CATSDGRTGVRFDGYTF
TRBJ2-2,few,.,TRBV10-3,TGTGCCATCCGGGAATCCAGCACCGGGGAGCTGTTTTTT,CAIRESSTGELFF
TRBJ2-2,.,.,TRBV11-2,TGTGCCAGCAGCTTAGTAGGATCAGCGGCGAACACCGGGGAGCTGTTTTTT,CASSLVGSAANTGELFF
TRBJ2-3,.,.,TRBV5-1,TGCGCCAGCAGCTTGGCCCAGGCAGGCACAGATACGCAGTATTTT,CASSLAQAGTDTQYF
TRBJ2-2,.,TRBD2,TRBV10-3,TGTGCCATCAGTCCAGGGACTAGGGGCACCGGGGAGCTGTTTTTT,CAISPGTRGTGELFF
TRBJ1-2,few,.,TRBV28,TGTGCCAGCATCCGCTGGGGGGGGTTGGGGTCGGATGGCTACACCTTC,CASIRWGGLGSDGYTF
TRBJ2-7,.,TRBD1,TRBV3-1/TRBV3-2,TGTGCCAGCAGCCAAGCTCTACAGGGGGCCTACGAGCAGTACTTC,CASSQALQGAYEQYF